These 16 T cell receptor beta chains were sequenced from one sample in a study of T cells in Graves' hyperthyroidism and ophthalmopathy. RNA transcripts provided the source from which TCR beta CDR3 regions were amplified. With the HTBI primer set, the TCR CDR3 went through a first round of RT-PCR. TCRdb re-analysed the multiplex PCR reads in MiXCR, keeping a single row per CDR3 protein. The sample holds roughly 580,000 distinct CDR3 sequences, approximately 15% seen once. Sequencing was performed on blood. These receptors all stem from a woman aged 30 to 39 with Graves' hyperthyroidism that later progressed to Graves' ophthalmopathy.

In this sample, this clonotype turned up many times. CDR3 nucleotide sequence: TGTGCCAGCAGTTTTGGGACAGGAAATGAAAAACTGTTTTTT. Its translation is CASSFGTGNEKLFF. The chain combines TRBV12-3 or TRBV12-4 with TRBJ1-4; 8 positions match TRBD1. The J segment lost 5 bases and the V segment lost 3 bases, leaving 2 bases of the junction unmatched. The CDR3 covers 14 residues.

The genes are TRBV27 and TRBJ2-1, with unresolved D. Trimming pared 3 bases from V and 4 bases from J, leaving 10 bases between. The CDR3 has 14 residues. Germline V gene lookup returns CDR1 MNHEY and CDR2 SMNVEV (reference sequence). The CDR3 DNA is TGTGCCAGCAGTTTTGGAGACGGTTACAATGAGCAGTTCTTC. This translates into CASSFGDGYNEQFF.

Comment on this clonotype: This may come from a read error, since a much larger clone is one base off. The J gene is TRBJ1-2, the V gene TRBV19, with D possibly matching TRBD1 (5 bases). Trimming took 8 bases from V and 4 from J, leaving 11 bases between them. CDR1 is LNHDA, CDR2 SQIVND, per germline (reference sequence). This CDR3 is built from 12 residues. This CDR3 is CASADGGYGYTF. In DNA, the CDR3 is TGTGCCAGTGCCGATGGGGGCTATGGCTACACCTTC.

This clonotype occurred many times. The genes are TRBV9 and TRBJ1-2; TRBD1 might be the D (5 bases). This CDR3 comprises 16 residues. Germline CDR1 reads SGDLS; CDR2 reads YYNGEE. The V gene lost 8 bases and the J gene lost 2 bases, with 22 bases spanning the gap. CDR3 DNA: TGTGCCAGTCCGGACGGAGGGCCCAGGGCAAACTATGGCTACACCTTC. Encoded protein: CASPDGGPRANYGYTF.

This clonotype was recorded at least ten times. This chain connects TRBV11-2 to TRBJ2-7; TRBD2 agrees at 9 bases. Losses at the gene ends were 1 base for V and 3 bases for J; bases not matched to a gene: 4. The germline V gene encodes CDR1 SGHAT and CDR2 FQNNGV. The CDR3 loop spans 15 amino acids. The chain's CDR3 is CASSLVAGVGYEQYF. The CDR3 DNA reads TGTGCCAGCAGCTTAGTAGCGGGAGTAGGCTACGAGCAGTACTTC.

This clonotype came up many times. This chain links TRBV3-1 with TRBJ1-5; D ambiguous. Deletions cut 1 base from V and 2 bases from J, with 9 bases between. The CDR3 sequence is 15 residues long. CDR1 and CDR2 (germline): LGHDT, YNNKEL (reference sequence). CDR3 region: CASSQGSGGNQPQHF. DNA of the CDR3: TGTGCCAGCAGCCAAGGATCTGGGGGCAATCAGCCCCAGCATTTT.

This clonotype showed up just a few times. The genes are TRBV7-6 and TRBJ1-2; no definite D call. V shed 5 bases and J shed 4 bases, with 11 bases lying between them. The CDR3 length is 13 residues. Germline V gives CDR1 SGHVS, CDR2 FNYEAQ. The CDR3 is CASSQTLGYGYTF. The CDR3 nucleotides are TGTGCCAGCAGCCAAACCTTAGGCTATGGCTACACCTTC.

The rearrangement links TRBV5-5 to TRBJ1-2; D is possibly TRBD1 (5 bases). Per germline, CDR1 SGHKS and CDR2 YYEKEE (reference sequence). Trimming removed 4 bases at V and 2 bases at J, with 18 bases between. The CDR3 has 16 residues. The CDR3 DNA reads as TGTGCCAGCAGCCGGATTGGGGGAGGGGCCAACTATGGCTACACCTTC. The encoded protein is CASSRIGGGANYGYTF.

This clonotype showed up many times. The rearrangement links TRBV3-1 to TRBJ1-3; D might be TRBD1 (6 bases). The germline CDR1 and CDR2 sequences are LGHDT and YNNKEL (reference sequence). There are 13 residues in the CDR3. V lost 5 bases and J lost 2, with 7 bases in between. As DNA, the CDR3 is TGTGCCAGCAGCGGGACACCTGGAAACACCATATATTTT. This encodes CASSGTPGNTIYF.

This clonotype was counted at least ten times. The rearrangement uses TRBV12-3 or TRBV12-4 and TRBJ2-5, with D possibly being TRBD1 (5 bases). This CDR3 is built from 15 residues. V lost 3 bases and J lost 2, with 13 bases in between. CDR3 protein: CASSFWSTEQETQYF. The CDR3 nucleotides are TGTGCCAGCAGTTTCTGGTCGACAGAACAAGAGACCCAGTACTTC.

This clonotype was detected many times. The chain recombines TRBV27 with TRBJ2-7; no definite D call. Germline-derived CDR1 and CDR2 are MNHEY and SMNVEV (reference sequence). The CDR3 extends over 13 amino acids. Trimming stripped 6 bases from V and 5 bases from J, with 14 bases between. CDR3 amino acids: CASRMTLLDEQYF. CDR3 sequence (DNA): TGTGCCAGCAGAATGACCCTGCTCGACGAGCAGTACTTC.

The table lists this clonotype with a few counts. This chain links TRBV28 with TRBJ2-7, with TRBD1 identical over 8 bases. Losses at the gene ends were 6 bases for V and 6 bases for J; bases not matched to a gene: 10. This CDR3 has 14 residues. Germline-derived CDR1 and CDR2 are MDHEN and SYDVKM. The CDR3 DNA reads as TGTGCCAGCAGATCAACCAGGGGGCAATCCGAGCAGTACTTC. As protein: CASRSTRGQSEQYF.

The V and J genes are TRBV20-1 and TRBJ1-5; no clear D. This CDR3 is built from 14 residues. CDR1 is DFQATT, CDR2 SNEGSKA, per germline (reference sequence). V was clipped by 4 bases and J by 4 bases, with 14 bases between them. Here the CDR3 DNA reads TGCAGTGCTATGGGCGTACAGACAAATCAGCCCCAGCATTTT. Translated: CSAMGVQTNQPQHF.

This clonotype was seen repeatedly, ten times or more. The gene calls are TRBV5-1 and TRBJ2-7; no definite D call. V dropped 0 bases and J dropped 0 bases, with 10 bases sitting between them. The CDR3 totals 15 residues. Germline V gene sequence: CDR1 SGHRS, CDR2 YFSETQ. The CDR3 loop reads CASSLAQAPSYEQYF. The CDR3, as DNA: TGCGCCAGCAGCTTGGCGCAGGCACCCTCCTACGAGCAGTACTTC.

This clonotype was picked up many times. The V gene is TRBV28, the J gene TRBJ2-3, with D unresolved. Germline CDR1 MDHEN, CDR2 SYDVKM. The length of the CDR3 is 14 residues. V shed 8 bases and J shed 2 bases, with 14 bases lying between them. The CDR3 DNA follows: TGTGCCAGCGGTTCTTCAGCCCCCACAGATACGCAGTATTTT. This sequence encodes CASGSSAPTDTQYF. Variable domain in full (rest from reference TRBV28 and TRBJ2-3): DVKVTQSSRYLVKRTGEKVFLECVQDMDHENMFWYRQDPGLGLRLIYFSYDVKMKEKGDIPEGYSVSREKKERFSLILESASTNQTSMYLCASGSSAPTDTQYFGPGTRLTVL.

In this sample, this clonotype turned up many times. The rearrangement joins TRBV24-1 to TRBJ2-3; D not certain. The CDR3 has 15 amino acids. Trimming pared 3 bases from V and 1 base from J, leaving 10 bases between. Germline V gene sequence: CDR1 KGHDR, CDR2 SFDVKD. This chain's CDR3 is CATSDLRQGTDTQYF. The CDR3 DNA reads as TGTGCCACCAGTGATCTGCGGCAGGGCACAGATACGCAGTATTTT.